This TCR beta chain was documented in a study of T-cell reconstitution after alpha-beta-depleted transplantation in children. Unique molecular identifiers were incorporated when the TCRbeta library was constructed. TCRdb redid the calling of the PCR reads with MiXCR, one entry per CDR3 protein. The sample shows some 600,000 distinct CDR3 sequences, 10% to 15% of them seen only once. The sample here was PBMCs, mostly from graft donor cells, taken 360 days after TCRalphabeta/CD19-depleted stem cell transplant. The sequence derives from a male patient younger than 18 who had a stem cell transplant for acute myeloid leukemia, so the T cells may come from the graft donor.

The CDR3 DNA sequence: TGCAGCGTTTCAGGACAAACCTACGAGCAGTACTTC. Translating gives CSVSGQTYEQYF. This sequence joins TRBV29-1 and TRBJ2-7; a possible D gene is TRBD1 (5 bases). Trimming left V 5 bases short and J 2 bases short, with 10 bases between. The CDR3 covers 12 residues. The germline CDR1 and CDR2 sequences are SQVTM and ANQGSEA.